What follows are 28 T cell receptor beta chains derived from one specimen sequenced in a study of memory B cells and T cells in multiple sclerosis. Separate sequencing covered autoproliferating (CFSE-dim) and non-proliferating (CFSE-high) T cells from stimulus-free culture. Replicate wells were pooled after approximately 7 days of stimulus-free culture of some 55 million CFSE-labeled PBMCs. Sequenced by immunoSEQ multiplex PCR; TCRdb stores in-frame clones only, minus some. Among about 32,000 clones listed, about 82% were seen once. Antigens for these TCRs are unknown. Specimen: PBMCs from blood kept in culture. Receptors originate from a human donor with multiple sclerosis.

The gene calls are TRBV27 and TRBJ2-3, with D perhaps matching TRBD2 (5 bases). CDR3 length equals 15 residues. V shed 6 bases and J shed 0 bases, with 13 bases lying between them. CDR1 is MNHEY and CDR2 is SMNVEV in the germline V gene (reference sequence). CDR3 in DNA: TGTGCCAGCAGCCTTAGCGTAACTAGCACAGATACGCAGTATTTT. This sequence encodes CASSLSVTSTDTQYF.

The gene calls are TRBV5-5 and TRBJ2-2; 12 nucleotides agree with TRBD2. The germline gives CDR1 SGHKS, CDR2 YYEKEE (reference sequence). With V trimmed by 0 bases and J by 7 bases, 7 bases remained unmatched. This CDR3 is 17 amino acids long. The CDR3 region has the DNA TGTGCCAGCAGCTTGGTGCCTAGCGGGAGGGCCAGCGGGGAGCTGTTTTTT. Its protein product is CASSLVPSGRASGELFF.

The genes are TRBV4-1 and TRBJ1-1; 9 nucleotides line up with TRBD1. Germline lookup yields CDR1 MGHRA and CDR2 YSYEKL. V shed 3 bases and J 5 bases; nucleotides not matched to a gene: 13. The CDR3 is 17 residues long. The CDR3 coding sequence is TGCGCCAGCAGCCAGGCGGACAGGGGTTTTGATAGGACTGAAGCTTTCTTT. Protein product: CASSQADRGFDRTEAFF.

This clone appeared once. V and J are TRBV5-1 and TRBJ2-1, with a possible D match to TRBD2 (5 bases). V shed 2 bases and J shed 0 bases, with 12 bases lying between them. The CDR3 is 16 amino acids. Germline V gives CDR1 SGHRS, CDR2 YFSETQ. The CDR3 nucleotides are TGCGCCAGCAGCTTAAGTGGGGAGAGCTCCTACAATGAGCAGTTCTTC. Protein sequence: CASSLSGESSYNEQFF.

This clone was seen just once. The chain is built from TRBV7-2 and TRBJ2-3, with a weak D call TRBD2 (5 bases). Germline lookup yields CDR1 SGHTA and CDR2 FQGNSA. The V end was cut by 3 bases, the J end by 1 base, with 14 bases between. The CDR3 covers 16 residues. CDR3 nucleotides: TGTGCCAGCAGCTTCGTAGCGAGTCAGGGCACAGATACGCAGTATTTT. This translates into CASSFVASQGTDTQYF.

The chain has TRBV4-1 and TRBJ2-5, with TRBD2 matching over 12 bases. V gave up 0 bases and J gave up 4 bases; unmatched junction bases: 3. The CDR3 is 16 amino acids. Germline CDR1 and CDR2: MGHRA and YSYEKL. The CDR3 DNA sequence: TGCGCCAGCAGCCAAGAGCTAGCGGGGGGGCCAGAGACCCAGTACTTC. Protein product: CASSQELAGGPETQYF.

The chain carries TRBV25-1 and TRBJ1-1; D not resolved. V lost 3 bases and J 4 bases, leaving 15 bases between the germline ends. CDR1 is MGHDK, CDR2 SYGVNS, per germline. The CDR3 has 15 amino acids. CDR3 protein: CASSDSPRVGTEAFF. The CDR3, as DNA: TGTGCCAGCAGTGACTCACCCCGAGTGGGCACTGAAGCTTTCTTT.

V and J are TRBV7-2 and TRBJ2-5, with D possibly TRBD1 on 5 matching bases. The germline V and J ends were trimmed by 5 bases and 0 bases, with 13 bases remaining between them. The CDR3 is 15 amino acids. Germline V gene sequence: CDR1 SGHTA, CDR2 FQGNSA. The CDR3 coding sequence is TGTGCCAGCAGCCCTCGGACAAACCACCAAGAGACCCAGTACTTC. As protein: CASSPRTNHQETQYF.

This chain uses TRBV6-4 with TRBJ2-3, with 10 bases matching TRBD2. The CDR3 is 14 amino acids. Germline assignment: CDR1 MRHNA and CDR2 SNTAGT. V shed 2 bases and J 4 bases; nucleotides not matched to a gene: 0. This CDR3 is CASSDSGGADTQYF. In DNA form, the CDR3 reads TGTGCCAGCAGTGACAGCGGGGGGGCAGATACGCAGTATTTT.

This chain uses TRBV5-1 with TRBJ2-1; TRBD2 agrees at 10 bases. The CDR3 contains 17 residues. Per the germline V gene, CDR1 is SGHRS and CDR2 is YFSETQ. V was clipped by 3 bases and J by 4 bases; unmatched bases: 10. CDR3 coding DNA: TGCGCCAGCAGCTGGGGATTCGGACTAGCGGATTACAATGAGCAGTTCTTC. This gives the protein CASSWGFGLADYNEQFF.

This clone was observed once. This chain joins TRBV5-8 and TRBJ2-1; perhaps TRBD2 as D (6 bases). The CDR3 has 15 amino acids. CDR1 SGHTS and CDR2 YDEGEE come from the germline V gene. Trimming removed 0 bases from V and 7 bases from J, with 14 bases in between. CDR3 loop: CASSLGVGGLNEQFF. The CDR3 coding sequence is TGTGCCAGCAGCTTGGGAGTGGGGGGTCTTAATGAGCAGTTCTTC.

V usage is TRBV9 and J usage is TRBJ2-7; TRBD1 is a possible D gene (6 bases). Germline V CDR1 and CDR2: SGDLS, YYNGEE. The germline V and J ends were trimmed by 4 bases and 6 bases, with 17 bases remaining between them. This CDR3 spans 14 amino acids. The CDR3 sequence: CASSPWTASGEQYF. As DNA, the CDR3 is TGTGCCAGCAGCCCATGGACAGCCTCTGGCGAGCAGTACTTC.

J is TRBJ1-3 and V is TRBV30; unclear D gene. The V end lost 7 bases, the J end lost 0 bases, and 10 bases lay between the germline ends. The CDR3 has 13 residues. From germline, CDR1 is GTSNPN and CDR2 SVGIG (reference sequence). The CDR3: CASDFTSGNTIYF. The DNA for the CDR3 is TGTGCCTCGGACTTTACCTCTGGAAACACCATATATTTT.

The chain has TRBV10-3 and TRBJ2-3; 10 nucleotides align to TRBD1. J was trimmed by 2 bases and V by 6 bases; bases with no gene match: 5. Germline V gene data show CDR1 as ENHRY and CDR2 as SYGVKD. The CDR3 spans 15 residues. The CDR3: CAISPGTGDTDTQYF. The CDR3 nucleotides are TGTGCCATCAGCCCCGGGACAGGGGACACAGATACGCAGTATTTT.

The chain carries TRBV2 and TRBJ1-1; 7 positions match TRBD1. Germline CDR1 is SNHLY and CDR2 is FYNNEI. The V gene end was trimmed by 7 bases and the J gene end by 4 bases; junction bases not matched to a gene: 12. The CDR3 totals 15 residues. This CDR3 is CASTIDRARGTEAFF. The CDR3 DNA reads TGTGCCAGCACCATAGACAGGGCTCGGGGCACTGAAGCTTTCTTT.

V is TRBV19 and J is TRBJ2-1; 9 nucleotides match TRBD1. The ends lost 4 bases at V and 3 bases at J; junction bases unmatched: 1. Looked up from germline, CDR1 is LNHDA and CDR2 is SQIVND (reference sequence). This CDR3 region has 14 residues. In DNA, the CDR3 is TGTGCCAGTAGTAGGGGACAGGGCTACAATGAGCAGTTCTTC. It yields the protein CASSRGQGYNEQFF.

This clone was counted a few times. The rearrangement links TRBV4-2 to TRBJ2-7, with 12 bases aligning to TRBD2. The CDR3 is made up of 15 amino acids. The V segment lost 4 bases and the J segment 4 bases; nucleotides outside the gene matches: 5. The germline V gene has CDR1 LGHNA and CDR2 YNFKEQ. This CDR3 is CASSPTSGGIYEQYF. The CDR3 nucleotides read TGTGCCAGCAGCCCTACTAGCGGGGGGATATACGAGCAGTACTTC.

The rearrangement links TRBV6-4 to TRBJ1-5; D gene uncertain. The germline V and J ends were trimmed by 5 bases and 3 bases, with 11 bases remaining between them. Germline V gene lookup returns CDR1 MRHNA and CDR2 SNTAGT. The CDR3 contains 14 residues. Here the CDR3 reads CASSTGRYNQPQHF. CDR3 bases: TGTGCCAGCAGTACCGGACGGTACAATCAGCCCCAGCATTTT.

This rearrangement joins TRBV28 to TRBJ1-3; D unresolved. With 2 bases removed from V and 5 bases from J, the gap between germline ends came to 10 bases. The CDR3 has 14 amino acids. CDR1 is MDHEN and CDR2 is SYDVKM in the germline V gene. CDR3 nucleotides: TGTGCCAGCAGTTTAAATGGGAATCGAAACACCATATATTTT. It encodes CASSLNGNRNTIYF.

This chain connects TRBV10-3 to TRBJ2-3; weak D call: TRBD1 (7 bases). The germline V gene encodes CDR1 ENHRY and CDR2 SYGVKD. This CDR3 comprises 17 residues. Trimming cost V 0 bases and J 0 bases, with 13 bases left between them. The CDR3 coding sequence is TGTGCCATCAGTGAGTCGGAACAGGGGACTAGCACAGATACGCAGTATTTT. This codes for CAISESEQGTSTDTQYF.

The chain carries TRBV28 and TRBJ2-7, with D possibly being TRBD1 (6 bases). V gave up 6 bases and J gave up 1 base, with 13 bases separating them. The germline V gene has CDR1 MDHEN and CDR2 SYDVKM. The CDR3 runs to 14 residues. In DNA form, the CDR3 reads TGTGCCAGCAGCCACCAGGGGTTTTCCTACGAGCAGTACTTC. Its protein product is CASSHQGFSYEQYF.

The chain carries TRBV4-1 and TRBJ1-4; TRBD1 matches 7 bases. The junction had 6 bases not matched to a gene; V was cut back by 1 base and J by 7 bases. This CDR3 region has 15 residues. Germline V gene data show CDR1 as MGHRA and CDR2 as YSYEKL. Written as DNA, the CDR3 is TGCGCCAGCAGCCAAGCTACAGGGGCGGCTGAAAAACTGTTTTTT. Protein product: CASSQATGAAEKLFF.

This chain uses TRBV7-9 with TRBJ1-2, with D perhaps TRBD1 (6 bases). This CDR3 contains 15 residues. The germline V and J ends were trimmed by 5 bases and 4 bases, with 17 bases remaining between them. The germline CDR1 and CDR2 sequences are SEHNR and FQNEAQ (reference sequence). The CDR3 DNA reads TGTGCCAGCAGCCAGGACAGCCTGCGCGTCTATGGCTACACCTTC. Translated: CASSQDSLRVYGYTF. Combining the CDR3 with reference TRBV7-9 and TRBJ1-2 gives the whole variable domain DTGVSQNPRHKITKRGQNVTFRCDPISEHNRLYWYRQTLGQGPEFLTYFQNEAQLEKSRLLSDRFSAERPKGSFSTLEIQRTEQGDSAMYLCASSQDSLRVYGYTFGSGTRLTVV.

The rearrangement joins TRBV5-1 to TRBJ2-1; TRBD2 matches 7 bases. Germline loops: CDR1 SGHRS, CDR2 YFSETQ. The CDR3 runs to 15 residues. V shed 6 bases and J 2 bases; nucleotides not matched to a gene: 8. In DNA, the CDR3 is TGCGCCAGCACCCTGGCGGGAGCGCCCTACAATGAGCAGTTCTTC. Residues: CASTLAGAPYNEQFF.

The CDR3 loop is CASSIDYKSGHAGELFF. CDR3 nucleotides: TGTGCCAGTAGTATAGATTACAAATCGGGACATGCCGGGGAGCTGTTTTTT. The chain employs TRBV19 and TRBJ2-2; TRBD1 might be the D (6 bases). This CDR3 has 17 residues. Trimming took off 0 bases at V and 6 bases at J, with 17 bases between the two ends. Germline V CDR1 and CDR2: LNHDA, SQIVND (reference sequence).

V usage is TRBV19 and J usage is TRBJ1-6; possible D gene TRBD1, 5 bases. There are 13 residues in the CDR3. Trimming pared 1 base from V and 8 bases from J, leaving 6 bases between. Germline assignment: CDR1 LNHDA and CDR2 SQIVND (reference sequence). CDR3 loop: CASSIGGDSPLHF. CDR3 bases: TGTGCCAGTAGTATAGGGGGCGATTCACCCCTCCACTTT.

The chain uses TRBV30 and TRBJ2-5, with unresolved D. CDR3 length: 12 amino acids. Trimming took off 5 bases at V and 0 bases at J, with 7 bases between the two ends. Germline values: CDR1 GTSNPN, CDR2 SVGIG (reference sequence). CDR3 amino acids: CAWGRNQETQYF. The CDR3 coding sequence is TGTGCCTGGGGACGGAACCAAGAGACCCAGTACTTC.

V usage is TRBV19 and J usage is TRBJ1-1, with 9 bases identical to TRBD1. Trimming at V came to 6 bases and at J to 7 bases, leaving 12 bases not matched to a gene. The CDR3 sequence is 15 residues long. Germline V gives CDR1 LNHDA, CDR2 SQIVND (reference sequence). The CDR3 DNA is TGTGCCAGTAGGACCGGTTGGGGGACAGGGATTGAAGCTTTCTTT. Its translation: CASRTGWGTGIEAFF.